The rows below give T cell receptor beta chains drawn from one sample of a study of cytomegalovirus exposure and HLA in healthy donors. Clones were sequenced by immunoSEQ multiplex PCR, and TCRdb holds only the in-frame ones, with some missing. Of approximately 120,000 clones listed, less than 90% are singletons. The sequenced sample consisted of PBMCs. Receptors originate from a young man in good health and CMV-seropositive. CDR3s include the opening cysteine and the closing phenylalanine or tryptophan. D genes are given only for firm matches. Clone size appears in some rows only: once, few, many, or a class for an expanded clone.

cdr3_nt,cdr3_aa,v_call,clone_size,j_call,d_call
TGTGCCAGCAGCTTGGAGCCGGGACTAGCGTACGAGCAGTACTTC,CASSLEPGLAYEQYF,TRBV5-4,.,TRBJ2-7,TRBD2
TGCGCCAGCAGCCAAGTACGGACACCACTGAATCAGCCCCAGCATTTT,CASSQVRTPLNQPQHF,TRBV4-1,.,TRBJ1-5,.
TGTGCCAGCAGCCCGCGGACAGGGGGGGTCACCGGGGAGCTGTTTTTT,CASSPRTGGVTGELFF,TRBV5-4,.,TRBJ2-2,TRBD1
TGCGCCAGCAGCTTGGGGGCGACAGTCAACTATGGCTACACCTTC,CASSLGATVNYGYTF,TRBV5-1,.,TRBJ1-2,.
TGTGCCAGCAGCCCCGAGCGGGGAGATAGCACAGATACGCAGTATTTT,CASSPERGDSTDTQYF,TRBV7-6,.,TRBJ2-3,TRBD2
TGTGCCAGCAGCGTAGACAGGGGAGATACGCAGTATTTT,CASSVDRGDTQYF,TRBV9,.,TRBJ2-3,TRBD1
TGTGCCAGCAGACCGGGACTAGCGCGCACAGATACGCAGTATTTT,CASRPGLARTDTQYF,TRBV2,.,TRBJ2-3,TRBD2
TGCAGCGTTGACCTCGGGACAGGGCTAACCCAGTACTTC,CSVDLGTGLTQYF,TRBV29-1,.,TRBJ2-5,TRBD1
TGTGCCTGGAGTTCCCGACAGACATCACCCCTCCACTTT,CAWSSRQTSPLHF,TRBV30,once,TRBJ1-6,.
TGCGCCAGCAGCCCCCAGAGACTAGCCTACAATGAGCAGTTCTTC,CASSPQRLAYNEQFF,TRBV4-1,.,TRBJ2-1,.
TGTGCCAGTACCGAGTTCTCTGGAAACACCATATATTTT,CASTEFSGNTIYF,TRBV19,.,TRBJ1-3,.
TGTGCCAGCACCCCTGAGGAGGGGAGCCAGCCCCAGCATTTT,CASTPEEGSQPQHF,TRBV6-1,.,TRBJ1-5,.
TGTGCCAGCAGTTGGACTAGCGGGGGGGCGGGGACCCAGTACTTC,CASSWTSGGAGTQYF,TRBV6-5,.,TRBJ2-5,TRBD2
TGTGCCAGCAGTTACGAGGAGCGGGGGAAAGAGACCCAGTACTTC,CASSYEERGKETQYF,TRBV6-6,.,TRBJ2-5,TRBD2
TGTGCCACCCGACCGCGGGTCAGCTCCTACGAGCAGTACTTC,CATRPRVSSYEQYF,TRBV5-6,.,TRBJ2-7,.
TGCAGCGGGATACAGGAAAACTATGGCTACACCTTC,CSGIQENYGYTF,TRBV29-1,.,TRBJ1-2,.
TGTGCCAGCAGTTCGGGGAATTCACCCCTCCACTTT,CASSSGNSPLHF,TRBV6-5,.,TRBJ1-6,.
TGTGCCAGCAGCGTAGGGGGGGGGTCTGAAGCTTTCTTT,CASSVGGGSEAFF,TRBV9,.,TRBJ1-1,.
TGTGCCAGCAGCTCCGGGACAGACAACTACGAGCAGTACTTC,CASSSGTDNYEQYF,TRBV13,.,TRBJ2-7,TRBD1
TGTGCCCAGGAACTTGGTGCAGGGGAGACAAATGAGCAGTTCTTC,CAQELGAGETNEQFF,TRBV7-9,.,TRBJ2-1,.
TGTGCCAGCAGCTTAGCATCGATCGAGGGGGCGGGAGGCTACACCTTC,CASSLASIEGAGGYTF,TRBV7-9,.,TRBJ1-2,TRBD1
TGTGCCAGCAGCTTTACAGGGGAATCCGAGCAGTACTTC,CASSFTGESEQYF,TRBV6-5,.,TRBJ2-7,TRBD1
TGTGCCAGCAGTTTTGGGACAGCAAACAATGAGCAGTTCTTC,CASSFGTANNEQFF,TRBV27,.,TRBJ2-1,TRBD1
TGCAGCGTTGGGGGGCAGGGTACTGAAGCTTTCTTT,CSVGGQGTEAFF,TRBV29-1,few,TRBJ1-1,.
TGTGCCACCAGCAGAGACCCCCCAGGGGGCATGGGGAATGAGCAGTTCTTC,CATSRDPPGGMGNEQFF,TRBV15,.,TRBJ2-1,TRBD1
TGCGCCAGCAGCCCGGGGGGGGCTGGGGCCAAAAACATTCAGTACTTC,CASSPGGAGAKNIQYF,TRBV5-1,.,TRBJ2-4,TRBD2
TGTGCCAGCAGTTTAGGGACAGGGACGGGGGGCTATGGCTACACCTTC,CASSLGTGTGGYGYTF,TRBV28,.,TRBJ1-2,TRBD1
TGTGCCAGCAGCGCGCGGAGCTCCTACAATGAGCAGTTCTTC,CASSARSSYNEQFF,TRBV7-6,once,TRBJ2-1,.
TGTGCCAGCAGCTTAGCGCTGGGGGGCCAAGAGACCCAGTACTTC,CASSLALGGQETQYF,TRBV7-9,few,TRBJ2-5,.
TGTGCCAGCAGCCCTCCCGGGTTCTCGACCGCTGAAGCTTTCTTT,CASSPPGFSTAEAFF,TRBV9,.,TRBJ1-1,.
TGTGCCAGCAGTAGCGAGCGGGGGGGATCCTACGAGCAGTACTTC,CASSSERGGSYEQYF,TRBV28,.,TRBJ2-7,TRBD2
TGTGCCAGTAGTGGAACAGAAACCCTTAATGAAAAACTGTTTTTT,CASSGTETLNEKLFF,TRBV19,.,TRBJ1-4,.
TGTGCCAGCAGCAACAGGGGGCAGGATGGCTACACCTTC,CASSNRGQDGYTF,TRBV21-1,.,TRBJ1-2,.
TGTGCCAGCAGAAAGGACAGGATCTATAATTCACCCCTCCACTTT,CASRKDRIYNSPLHF,TRBV2,.,TRBJ1-6,TRBD1
TGTGCCACCAGCAGAACCAGGGAAAGGACAGATACGCAGTATTTT,CATSRTRERTDTQYF,TRBV15,.,TRBJ2-3,.
TGTGCCAGCAGAGGCGCACAGGACTCTGGAAACACCATATATTTT,CASRGAQDSGNTIYF,TRBV6-6,few,TRBJ1-3,.
TGCGCCAGCAGCTTGGTCGAAGGGAGGGGCTCTGGAAACACCATATATTTT,CASSLVEGRGSGNTIYF,TRBV5-1,.,TRBJ1-3,.
TGTGCCAGCAGGAAGACAGGGGGCTACGAGCAGTACTTC,CASRKTGGYEQYF,TRBV2,.,TRBJ2-7,TRBD1
TGTGCCAGTAGTATTGGCGGGGGAGGACAGCCCCAGCATTTT,CASSIGGGGQPQHF,TRBV19,.,TRBJ1-5,.
TGCAGCGTTGAATCTAGCGGGGGGGCGGGTGAGCAGTTCTTC,CSVESSGGAGEQFF,TRBV29-1,.,TRBJ2-1,TRBD2
TGTGCCAGCAGTGAGGGAGGGGCCCCTATTTCTTCACCCCTCCACTTT,CASSEGGAPISSPLHF,TRBV6-1,.,TRBJ1-6,.
TGTGCCAGCAGACGACAGGGGGCCGCAGATACGCAGTATTTT,CASRRQGAADTQYF,TRBV6-5,.,TRBJ2-3,TRBD1